The clone carrying this TCR beta chain was recorded a few times. The CDR3 covers 12 residues. V shed 5 bases and J shed 3 bases, with 8 bases lying between them. This sample was taken from a study of blood T cells in healthy people across ages. For the second PCR, which ran for about 7 to 11 cycles, a sample-barcoded 5' primer and a J-beta primer mix were used. Each CDR3 protein gets one entry after TCRdb re-called the 5' RACE reads with MiXCR. The table shows about 760,000 distinct CDR3 sequences, with more than 55% occurring only once. V is TRBV12-3 or TRBV12-4 and J is TRBJ2-7; D perhaps matches TRBD2 (5 bases). The receptor comes from a man aged 35-49 years in good health. Sequencing was carried out using blood. CDR3 residues: CASSGRGYEQYF. As DNA, the CDR3 is TGTGCCAGCAGTGGCCGGGGCTACGAGCAGTACTTC.